This passage covers 11 T cell receptor beta chains from one sample sequenced in a study of blood T cell repertoires in COVID-19. Assay used: immunoSEQ multiplex PCR; TCRdb lists only in-frame clones, some missing. The sample lists under 200,000 clones; over 80% were seen once. The specimen sequenced was peripheral blood. The receptors were sampled from a woman aged 60-75 years with acute or convalescent COVID-19.

This clone was counted a single time. The gene calls are TRBV6-5 and TRBJ1-5, with 9 bases that match TRBD1. Germline CDR1 reads MNHEY; CDR2 reads SVGAGI. CDR3 length equals 15 residues. V lost 4 bases to trimming and J lost 7 bases; unmatched junction nucleotides: 8. Here the CDR3 DNA reads TGTGCCAGCAGTTCCAGGGACAGGGCCCTACAGCCCCAGCATTTT. Its translation is CASSSRDRALQPQHF.

V and J are TRBV27 and TRBJ1-2; 8 positions match TRBD1. With 2 bases clipped from V and 8 bases from J, the junction kept 4 bases outside the gene matches. The V gene's germline CDR1 is MNHEY and CDR2 SMNVEV (reference sequence). This CDR3 region has 13 residues. CDR3 protein: CASSLQGAGGYTF. CDR3 nucleotides: TGTGCCAGCAGTTTACAGGGGGCAGGAGGCTACACCTTC.

The chain has TRBV27 and TRBJ2-7; tentatively, D is TRBD1 (8 bases). CDR3 length equals 13 residues. Germline loops: CDR1 MNHEY, CDR2 SMNVEV (reference sequence). V was pared by 2 bases and J by 9 bases, with 14 bases between. This chain's CDR3 is CASSLQGAGVQYF. Written as DNA, the CDR3 is TGTGCCAGCAGTTTACAGGGGGCGGGGGTGCAGTACTTC.

This clone appeared once. The chain links TRBV10-1 to TRBJ1-2; D is uncertain. V was cut by 7 bases and J by 1 base, with 19 bases left in between. Germline V gene data show CDR1 as WNHNN and CDR2 as SYGVQD (reference sequence). CDR3 size: 16 residues. The CDR3 sequence is CASMPRSRINNYGYTF. Written as DNA, the CDR3 is TGCGCCAGCATGCCCCGCTCGAGGATTAATAACTATGGCTACACCTTC.

This chain uses TRBV7-2 with TRBJ1-2, with 9 bases aligning to TRBD1. Unmatched junction bases numbered 6, after V lost 0 bases and J lost 7 bases. The CDR3 is made up of 15 amino acids. Germline-derived CDR1 and CDR2 are SGHTA and FQGNSA. The CDR3 nucleotides are TGTGCCAGCAGCTTAGCTCGGACAGGGGAAGGTGGCTACACCTTC. Its translation is CASSLARTGEGGYTF.

This clone was detected only once. The CDR3 here is CASSQDDSTGYEQYF. CDR3 DNA: TGCGCCAGCAGCCAAGATGATTCGACGGGCTACGAGCAGTACTTC. This sequence joins TRBV4-3 and TRBJ2-7, with D uncertain. The V and J ends lost 0 bases and 3 bases respectively, with 12 bases between them. Germline V gene sequence: CDR1 LGHNA, CDR2 YSLEER. CDR3 length equals 15 residues.

The chain carries TRBV27 and TRBJ2-7; 7 bases are shared with TRBD2. The V segment lost 3 bases and the J segment 2 bases; nucleotides outside the gene matches: 4. Germline CDR1 reads MNHEY; CDR2 reads SMNVEV (reference sequence). This CDR3 region has 14 residues. The CDR3 DNA sequence: TGTGCCAGCAGTTTCTCGGGAGGACCCTACGAGCAGTACTTC. Translation: CASSFSGGPYEQYF.

This sequence joins TRBV6-5 and TRBJ2-3; 10 bases agree with TRBD2. CDR1 MNHEY and CDR2 SVGAGI come from the germline V gene. This CDR3 is 15 amino acids long. After removal of 6 bases from V and 3 bases from J, the junction contained 6 bases not matched to a gene. CDR3 nucleotide sequence: TGTGCCAGCAGCTTAAGCGGGGGGGGGACAGATACGCAGTATTTT. Residues: CASSLSGGGTDTQYF.

The chain carries TRBV14 and TRBJ1-2; 7 nucleotides match TRBD1. The CDR3 is 15 amino acids. Trimming took 1 base from V and 4 from J; bases not matched to a gene: 6. CDR1 is SGHDN, CDR2 FVKESK, per germline. CDR3 in amino acids: CASSQATGLVYGYTF. CDR3 coding DNA: TGTGCCAGCAGCCAAGCGACAGGGTTGGTCTATGGCTACACCTTC.

CDR3 bases: TGTGCCAGCAGTGGAGGGAGGCTAGGTAATTCACCCCTCCACTTT. This codes for CASSGGRLGNSPLHF. The chain couples TRBV2 to TRBJ1-6; no definite D call. Looked up from germline, CDR1 is SNHLY and CDR2 is FYNNEI. Trimming removed 4 bases at V and 6 bases at J, with 13 bases between. The CDR3 runs 15 residues.

For this clone: Other DNA sequences of this sample code for an identical CDR3. The J gene is TRBJ2-7, the V gene TRBV18; TRBD1 agrees at 9 bases. The CDR3 runs 14 residues. Germline loops: CDR1 KGHSH, CDR2 LQKENI. The V and J ends lost 3 bases and 3 bases, in that order; junction bases with no gene match: 3. CDR3 in amino acids: CASSPGQGLYEQYF. The CDR3, as DNA: TGTGCCAGCTCACCGGGACAGGGTCTCTACGAGCAGTACTTC.